Following are 2 T cell receptor beta chains from one sample sequenced in a study of tumor and adjacent non-tumor tissue in lung cancer (dated by TCRdb to the late 2010s). RNA was extracted from bulk unsorted tissue and checked for quality with a NanoDrop ND-1000 and an Agilent 2100. The library was built by means of multiplex PCR. Instrument on record: Illumina HiSeq 2500. TCRbeta libraries were constructed through three rounds of nested PCR with primers (Table S4) according to protocols adapted from ARM-PCR. The public sequencing data were trimmed at Q25 with fastp and processed into clonotypes with MiXCR by TCRdb, which kept only in-frame beta chains. Rows are unified per CDR3 protein, each entry keeping the most common DNA and genes. Counted in this sample were over 100,000 distinct CDR3 sequences; roughly 80% of them appeared once. The leading ten clones occupy 37% of the sample. Sequencing was carried out using lung tumor tissue. The receptor source for this set is a woman aged 60-75 years with non-small cell lung cancer.

About this clonotype itself: Germline is not matched at one junction end, which may reflect a read error. This chain links TRBV6-1 with TRBJ2-7, with D possibly matching TRBD2 (6 bases). The CDR3 totals 15 residues. CDR1 is MNHNS and CDR2 is SASEGT in the germline V gene. CDR3 DNA: TGTGACAGCAGTAAGGCTAGCGCCGGGAGATTGGAGCAGTACTTC. Translating gives CDSSKASAGRLEQYF.

The V gene is TRBV12-3 or TRBV12-4, the J gene TRBJ2-7; D unresolved. The CDR3 runs 18 residues. V was pared by 6 bases and J by 0 bases, with 24 bases between. The CDR3 nucleotides are TGTGCCAGCAGCATACTCTGTTTATACGATCGCGACTCCTACGAGCAGTACTTC. It yields the protein CASSILCLYDRDSYEQYF.